Below are 13 T cell receptor beta chains sequenced from a single sample in a study of T-cell memory formation after mild COVID-19 (TCRdb year 2021). Library generation was performed with 5' RACE. These reads were obtained on an Illumina NovaSeq 6000. The public reads were reprocessed in TCRdb via fastp at Q25 and MiXCR, keeping in-frame beta chains. When rows share a CDR3 protein, they turn into one entry using the most common DNA and genes. This sample lists under 150,000 distinct CDR3 sequences; about 24% were detected once. The ten largest clones add up to around 41% of the sample. Sequencing used PBMCs or a T cell subset sorted from them (not recorded which). Every receptor here comes from a young man who had mild COVID-19 (a few samples of this study predate the infection). The sample titles of this study are shuffled in the database, so cell type and time point are left out; the donor was told from shared clones.

The CDR3 DNA follows: TGTGCCAGCAGTCTCGGGACAGCAAAATACAATGAGCAGTTCTTC. Residues: CASSLGTAKYNEQFF. This chain connects TRBV6-6 to TRBJ2-1, with 7 bases identical to TRBD1. The trim removed 5 bases at V and 4 bases at J, leaving 8 bases unmatched. Germline V lookup: CDR1 MNHNY, CDR2 SVGAGI (reference sequence). The CDR3 is 15 amino acids.

CDR3 region: CASSPDRVSNQPQHF. Here the CDR3 DNA reads TGCGCCAGCAGTCCCGACAGGGTTAGCAATCAGCCCCAGCATTTT. The V gene is TRBV4-3, the J gene TRBJ1-5; 7 bases agree with TRBD1. CDR3 length: 15 residues. Per the germline V gene, CDR1 is LGHNA and CDR2 is YSLEER. The V and J ends lost 6 bases and 0 bases, in that order; junction bases with no gene match: 5.

J is TRBJ2-1 and V is TRBV4-1; 10 bases agree with TRBD2. Germline V gene lookup returns CDR1 MGHRA and CDR2 YSYEKL. V dropped 4 bases and J dropped 8; count of bases not matched to a gene: 8. This CDR3 contains 15 residues. The chain's CDR3 is CASSPERGGLYEQFF. The CDR3 DNA is TGCGCCAGCAGCCCCGAGCGGGGGGGCCTCTATGAGCAGTTCTTC.

This clonotype was observed once. The chain recombines TRBV2 with TRBJ2-1; the D gene is possibly TRBD1 (6 bases). The V end lost 3 bases, the J end lost 9 bases, and 12 bases lay between the germline ends. The CDR3 is made up of 13 amino acids. Per the germline V gene, CDR1 is SNHLY and CDR2 is FYNNEI. The chain's CDR3 is CASSEQGLGEQFF. CDR3 coding DNA: TGTGCCAGCAGTGAGCAGGGGCTCGGTGAGCAGTTCTTC.

This clonotype was detected a few times. V is TRBV5-1 and J is TRBJ2-3, with D possibly matching TRBD1 (5 bases). This CDR3 contains 14 residues. V was trimmed by 4 bases and J by 6 bases, leaving 15 bases between them. Germline values: CDR1 SGHRS, CDR2 YFSETQ. In nucleotides, the CDR3 is TGCGCCAGCAGCACCCTGACCCCAGGGGATACGCAGTATTTT. It specifies CASSTLTPGDTQYF. The variable domain in full, completed from reference TRBV5-1 and TRBJ2-3, reads KAGVTQTPRYLIKTRGQQVTLSCSPISGHRSVSWYQQTPGQGLQFLFEYFSETQRNKGNFPGRFSGRQFSNSRSEMNVSTLELGDSALYLCASSTLTPGDTQYFGPGTRLTVL.

The sample holds a few counts of this clonotype. The V call is TRBV7-6, the J call TRBJ2-3; the D gene could be TRBD1 or TRBD2 (5 bases each). Trimming took off 6 bases at V and 2 bases at J, with 15 bases between the two ends. The CDR3 covers 15 residues. Germline CDR1 reads SGHVS; CDR2 reads FNYEAQ. The CDR3 sequence: CASRARDGYTDTQYF. For the CDR3, the DNA is TGTGCCAGCAGAGCTAGGGACGGGTACACAGATACGCAGTATTTT. The full variable domain, completed using reference TRBV7-6 and TRBJ2-3, is GAGVSQSPRYKVTKRGQDVALRCDPISGHVSLYWYRQALGQGPEFLTYFNYEAQQDKSGLPNDRFSAERPEGSISTLTIQRTEQRDSAMYRCASRARDGYTDTQYFGPGTRLTVL.

This clonotype was seen a few times. The chain couples TRBV7-3 to TRBJ2-3; TRBD2 aligns across 8 bases. Unmatched junction bases numbered 7, after V lost 3 bases and J lost 5 bases. The germline V gene encodes CDR1 SGHTA and CDR2 FQGTGA. The length of the CDR3 is 15 residues. In DNA, the CDR3 is TGTGCCAGCAGCTTGTACGGGGGGGTGTTAGATACGCAGTATTTT. It yields the protein CASSLYGGVLDTQYF. Filled out from reference TRBV7-3 and TRBJ2-3, the complete variable domain reads GAGVSQTPSNKVTEKGKYVELRCDPISGHTALYWYRQSLGQGPEFLIYFQGTGAADDSGLPNDRFFAVRPEGSVSTLKIQRTERGDSAVYLCASSLYGGVLDTQYFGPGTRLTVL.

V is TRBV4-3 and J is TRBJ2-3; 11 bases align to TRBD2. V gave up 1 base and J gave up 2 bases; unmatched junction bases: 11. The CDR3 totals 19 residues. The germline gives CDR1 LGHNA, CDR2 YSLEER. Here the CDR3 reads CASSQASSGGAPLTDTQYF. The CDR3 DNA sequence: TGCGCCAGCAGCCAAGCTAGTAGCGGGGGGGCGCCCCTCACAGATACGCAGTATTTT.

J is TRBJ1-2 and V is TRBV7-6; possible D gene TRBD1, 5 bases. The CDR3 loop spans 12 amino acids. V lost 1 base and J lost 8, with 8 bases in between. The V gene's germline CDR1 is SGHVS and CDR2 FNYEAQ. CDR3 sequence (DNA): TGTGCCAGCAGCTTAGGGGGGAACGGCTACACCTTC. It encodes CASSLGGNGYTF.

This clonotype has a handful of counts. V gene TRBV20-1 combines with J gene TRBJ1-5; no reliable D call. The CDR3 contains 15 residues. The V end was cut by 5 bases, the J end by 0 bases, with 14 bases between. Germline V gene lookup returns CDR1 DFQATT and CDR2 SNEGSKA (reference sequence). The chain's CDR3 is CSAPVSADSNQPQHF. Here the CDR3 DNA reads TGCAGTGCTCCAGTCTCAGCCGATAGCAATCAGCCCCAGCATTTT.

The genes are TRBV20-1 and TRBJ2-2; D could derive from TRBD1 or TRBD2 (6 bases each). V was clipped by 1 base and J by 2 bases, with 11 bases between them. The CDR3 is 15 residues long. Germline V gene data show CDR1 as DFQATT and CDR2 as SNEGSKA (reference sequence). Written as DNA, the CDR3 is TGCAGTGCTAGAGGGGGGGCCACCAACACCGGGGAGCTGTTTTTT. Residues: CSARGGATNTGELFF.

This CDR3 reads CASSGEVPGMSSYEQYF. CDR3 DNA: TGTGCCAGCAGCGGGGAGGTACCGGGGATGAGCTCCTACGAGCAGTACTTC. This chain joins TRBV5-6 and TRBJ2-7; TRBD2 might be the D (6 bases). Germline assignment: CDR1 SGHDT and CDR2 YYEEEE. Trimming took off 4 bases at V and 0 bases at J, with 20 bases between the two ends. The CDR3 sequence is 17 residues long. Based on the CDR3 plus reference TRBV5-6 and TRBJ2-7, the full variable domain is DAGVTQSPTHLIKTRGQQVTLRCSPKSGHDTVSWYQQALGQGPQFIFQYYEEEERQRGNFPDRFSGHQFPNYSSELNVNALLLGDSALYLCASSGEVPGMSSYEQYFGPGTRLTVT.

This clonotype was observed a handful of times. The V and J genes are TRBV28 and TRBJ1-5; D remains unclear. This CDR3 is 13 amino acids long. Trimming stripped 2 bases from V and 6 bases from J, with 8 bases between. In germline, CDR1 is MDHEN, CDR2 SYDVKM. The CDR3 here is CASSLAQFQPQHF. The DNA for the CDR3 is TGTGCCAGCAGTTTAGCCCAATTTCAGCCCCAGCATTTT.